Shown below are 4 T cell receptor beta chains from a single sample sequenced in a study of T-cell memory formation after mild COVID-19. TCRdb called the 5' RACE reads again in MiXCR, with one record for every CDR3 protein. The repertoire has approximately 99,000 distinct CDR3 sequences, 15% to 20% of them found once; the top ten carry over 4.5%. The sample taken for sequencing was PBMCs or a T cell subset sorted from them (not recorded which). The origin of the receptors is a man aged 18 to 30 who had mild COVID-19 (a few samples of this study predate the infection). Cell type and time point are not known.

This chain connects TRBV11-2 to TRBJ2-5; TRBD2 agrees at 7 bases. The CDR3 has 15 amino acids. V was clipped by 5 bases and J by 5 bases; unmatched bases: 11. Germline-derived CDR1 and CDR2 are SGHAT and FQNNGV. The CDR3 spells CASSPLGGGWETQYF. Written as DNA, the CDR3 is TGTGCCAGCAGCCCCCTAGGCGGGGGTTGGGAGACCCAGTACTTC.

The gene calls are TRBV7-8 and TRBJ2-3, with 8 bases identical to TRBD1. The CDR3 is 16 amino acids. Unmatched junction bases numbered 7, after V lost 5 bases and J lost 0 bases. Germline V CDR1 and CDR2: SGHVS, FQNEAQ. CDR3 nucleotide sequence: TGTGCCAGCAGCAAGCGGACAGGGACTAGCACAGATACGCAGTATTTT. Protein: CASSKRTGTSTDTQYF.

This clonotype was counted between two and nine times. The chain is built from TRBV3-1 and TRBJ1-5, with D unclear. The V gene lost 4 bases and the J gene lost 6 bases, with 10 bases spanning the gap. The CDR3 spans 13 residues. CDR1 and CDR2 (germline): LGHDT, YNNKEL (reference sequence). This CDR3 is CASSLTSGQPQHF. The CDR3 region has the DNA TGTGCCAGCAGCCTAACCAGTGGTCAGCCCCAGCATTTT. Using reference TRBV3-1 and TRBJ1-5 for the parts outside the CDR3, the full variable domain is DTAVSQTPKYLVTQMGNDKSIKCEQNLGHDTMYWYKQDSKKFLKIMFSYNNKELIINETVPNRFSPKSPDKAHLNLHINSLELGDSAVYFCASSLTSGQPQHFGDGTRLSIL.

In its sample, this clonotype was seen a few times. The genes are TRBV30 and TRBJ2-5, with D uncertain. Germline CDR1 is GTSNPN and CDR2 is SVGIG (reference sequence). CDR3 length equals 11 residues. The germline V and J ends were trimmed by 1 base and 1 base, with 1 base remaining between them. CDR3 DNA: TGTGCCTGGAGTGCCCAAGAGACCCAGTACTTC. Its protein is CAWSAQETQYF.